Following are 5 T cell receptor beta chains from one sample sequenced in a study of CD8+CD57+ T cells in acquired aplastic anemia. Genomic DNA, serving as template, underwent TCR beta VDJ and CDR3 profiling. A single record per CDR3 protein comes from TCRdb applying MiXCR to the reads. The profile covers about 470,000 distinct CDR3 sequences, with under 40% appearing a single time and nearly 0.85% taken by the ten largest. Previously, flow cytometry had revealed CD8+CD57+ cell expansion in the patients chosen for sequencing. Sequencing was performed on sorted CD4+, CD8+, or CD8+CD57+ T cells (not recorded which) from PBMCs. The receptor set was obtained from a human donor with aplastic anemia.

On this clonotype itself: A single base separates this from a much larger clone, so it may be a read error. The chain recombines TRBV7-3 with TRBJ2-7, with 12 bases identical to TRBD1. Germline CDR1 is SGHTA and CDR2 is FQGTGA. With 5 bases clipped from V and 5 bases from J, the junction kept 10 bases outside the gene matches. This CDR3 comprises 16 residues. In DNA form, the CDR3 reads TGTGCCAGCAGCCCCATGGGGACAGGGGGCACGAACGAGCAGTACTTC. Its protein product is CASSPMGTGGTNEQYF.

About this clonotype: The CDR3 carries no conserved terminal phenylalanine or tryptophan, so it likely arises from a read error. The chain carries TRBV5-1 and TRBJ1-2; D remains unclear. The CDR3 consists of 12 residues. Germline loops: CDR1 SGHRS, CDR2 YFSETQ. The CDR3 bases are TGTGCCAGCAGCTCCGACACCTATGGCTACACCCTC. Amino acid sequence: CASSSDTYGYTL.

This clonotype was recorded many times. The CDR3 DNA follows: TGTGCCAGTAGTATCAACCGGGACATCTCCTACGAGCAGTACTTC. Residues: CASSINRDISYEQYF. The chain couples TRBV19 to TRBJ2-7; D possibly corresponds to TRBD1 (6 bases). This CDR3 is built from 15 residues. With 3 bases removed from V and 0 bases from J, the gap between germline ends came to 12 bases. CDR1 LNHDA and CDR2 SQIVND come from the germline V gene (reference sequence).

V usage is TRBV4-3 and J usage is TRBJ2-7; 13 bases are a match to TRBD2. The J call may be in error: the DNA end matches TRBJ2-1 better. This CDR3 spans 18 amino acids. CDR1 is LGHNA, CDR2 YSLEER, per germline. The CDR3 here is CASSQTSGGSTVGNEQFF. CDR3 sequence (DNA): TGCGCCAGCAGCCAGACTAGCGGGGGGTCCACGGTGGGAAATGAGCAGTTCTTC.

The rearrangement joins TRBV2 to TRBJ1-2; possible D gene TRBD1, 5 bases. Germline V CDR1 and CDR2: SNHLY, FYNNEI. There are 12 residues in the CDR3. The V end was cut by 4 bases, the J end by 5 bases, with 8 bases between. The CDR3 DNA sequence: TGTGCCAGCAGTGCGGGACGATATGGCTACACCTTC. Amino acids: CASSAGRYGYTF.